The sequence of this TCR beta chain was determined in a study of cytomegalovirus exposure and HLA in healthy donors. There are 15 residues in the CDR3. V lost 1 base to trimming and J lost 4 bases, with 14 bases between them. Germline CDR1 reads SGHDT; CDR2 reads YYEEEE. General study points: TCR beta V- and J-gene trimming was later associated with a missense DCLRE1C variant. Previously analyzed data showed that most TCR beta V segments were productive at a frequency of about 90% or about 30%. Across donors, most TCRs were seen rarely, yet some public ones were widespread. Association of 17,000 or so TCR beta sequences with HLA alleles was found at 0.05 false discovery rate in a later analysis.

PCR involved 60 Vbeta and 13 Jbeta primers. This table comes from immunoSEQ multiplex PCR, and its TCRdb copy is limited to in-frame clones, with some not included. The sample shows under 150,000 clones, around three quarters of them seen only once. This clone came up once. Its specificity is not known. V and J are TRBV5-6 and TRBJ1-2, with D unresolved. Sequences were obtained from PBMCs. This clonotype was sampled from a young man in good health and CMV-seronegative. The CDR3 nucleotides read TGTGCCAGCAGCTTGTTACAGTCGTCCGGCTATGGCTACACCTTC. Its translation: CASSLLQSSGYGYTF.